This T cell receptor (beta chain) was obtained from a study of cytomegalovirus exposure and HLA in healthy donors (dated by TCRdb to the late 2010s). With respect to the entire study: An earlier analysis of more than 550 of the donors reported approximately 300 Gb of sequence data and around 120 million unique TCR beta sequences obtained from around 170 million T cells. Using immunosequencing, the study profiled T cell repertoires from roughly 650 subjects and related those repertoires to cytomegalovirus serostatus. HLA typing covered class I and class II loci at four-digit resolution. In the later analysis, no new phenotypic data were used to find candidate immune exposures; instead, reliance was placed on TCR beta sequences and their occurrence across donors. In an earlier analysis of more than 550 of the donors, high-throughput TCR beta sequencing was used to judge whether each TCR beta V gene segment behaved as functional or pseudogenic. A later genetic analysis took genome-wide SNP genotypes for about three fifths of the roughly 700 donors and used that subset as a discovery cohort. A later analysis re-examined previously published TCR beta repertoires from over 500 donors and added high-resolution HLA genotyping to investigate patterns of TCR occurrence. To predict cytomegalovirus infection status, the study combined high-throughput TCR immunosequencing, statistical association of individual TCRs with disease status, and machine learning. The genetic ancestry cluster associated with self-reported Caucasian donors included approximately 85% of the 350 to 500 genotyped donors. An early release covering about 600 HLA-typed donors comprised about 300 gigabases of sequencing data and about 90 million unique TCR sequences. Among a few hundred genotyped donors of the cohort, an average of around 240,000 unique TCR beta nucleotide sequences were sequenced per donor, about a sixth of them non-productive. Typing coverage varied by locus: roughly 629-630 donors for A, B, C, DRB1 and DQB1; about 520 for DQA1; more than 600 for DPA1; around 450 for DPB1. All discovery cohort repertoires had been generated on a single sequencing platform. The study aimed to test whether signatures of past pathogen exposure could be identified by cataloging public T cell receptors. Roughly 5 DR-DQ haplotypes were handled as single units for association and clustering, since linkage in the cohort was strong. Along with the approximately 650-subject first cohort, a separate validation cohort of over a hundred different subjects was used. Donor age, sex, ethnicity and CMV serostatus were compiled alongside the repertoire data.

In total, fewer than 750 healthy bone marrow donors made up the cohort. At the time of sampling, all cohort members were nominally healthy, though unrecorded immune exposures were likely present. The donor was CMV seropositive and was included in the group of 250 to 300 seropositive cohort members. Every donor gave a peripheral blood sample, and the peripheral blood mononuclear cells from that sample were used for TCR beta sequencing. The Qiagen DNeasy Blood Extraction Kit was used to extract genomic DNA from the blood cell samples. Findings and caveats that apply to the study as a whole: Most TCR sequences were observed very rarely across donors, whereas some public TCRs were present in many individuals. According to a later analysis, most CMV-associated TCR beta chains appeared to be HLA-restricted, and the HLA associations seemed to be driven largely by CMV exposure. Three of the identified cytomegalovirus-associated TCR beta chains were confirmed in vitro to be specific for cytomegalovirus antigens. The cohort was sequenced for TCR beta chains only, and without alpha or paired-chain data the features that could be detected were limited. Linkage disequilibrium might explain the correlated functional status among segregating V segments, but an unknown experimental factor could not be excluded. The study listed 164 TCR beta chains as associated with cytomegalovirus. A later genetic analysis reported fewer N-insertions in productive TCRs among donors in an Asian-associated ancestry cluster than the roughly 700-donor mean. CMV serostatus was the only immune exposure information available for the cohort. Seventeen rarely observed V segments, including chromosome 9 orphons, were excluded from the earlier analysis of just under 600 of the donors because counts were too low. Cytomegalovirus status was reported to be diagnosed by the classifier with high specificity and sensitivity in both the original and validation cohorts. An association between a missense DCLRE1C variant and V-gene and J-gene trimming of TCR beta chains was found in a later genetic analysis and replicated in an independent cohort. A group of highly shared sequence variants was considered likely to be a technical artifact of the sequencing pipeline. In a later analysis, the rate of TCR association differed among HLA loci, with DRB1 alleles having the most associated TCRs and HLA-C alleles having the fewest. Strong co-occurrence of HLA alleles, especially DR and DQ, made assigning TCR associations to individual alleles difficult. In a later analysis, HLA-associated TCR beta chains showed more clonal expansion and lower generation probabilities than non-associated chains that were equally common. In a later analysis, several top co-occurrence clusters were reported to appear linked to parvovirus B19, influenza, CMV and Epstein-Barr virus. Because HLA typing was missing for some donors at each locus, association tests included only the typed subset. A further reported finding was that TCR beta sequences accurately predicted the HLA-A and HLA-B alleles for most subjects in the first cohort. The authors suggested that the approach could potentially be extended to other disease states and immunological phenotypes. Broadly in line with IMGT annotations, most TCR beta V segments showed up in productive rearrangements about 87% or about 30% of the time in an earlier analysis of approximately 600 of the donors. Specific HLA alleles were associated with around 18,000 TCR beta sequences at a false discovery rate of 0.05 in a later analysis. The presence/absence analyses assumed that sequencing depth was roughly uniform across donors, and that assumption may not be true.

This clone was seen a handful of times. Its recognized antigen is unknown. No base qualities exist here, and no much larger clone lies one base off it. Preparation of the library involved the immunoSEQ multiplex PCR assay. For the multiplex PCR, a mixture combining 60 forward primers for TCR Vbeta segments and 13 reverse primers for TCR Jbeta segments was used. The CDR3 region of rearranged TCR beta genes was amplified from genomic DNA with a multiplex PCR assay. On the Illumina HiSeq System, the amplified TCR beta libraries were sequenced as 87-base-pair reads. Per the source publication's procedure: A later analysis tallied roughly 78 million unique TCR beta chains across the 640 or so repertoires, and around 9.9 million of those chains were shared by two or more donors. To remove PCR and sequencing errors, raw reads were error-corrected and collapsed into unique sequences using a nearest-neighbor algorithm that merged closely related sequences. CDR3 sequences were aligned to IMGT reference sequences to assign V, D and J gene segments. For a sequence to be retained, at least a six-nucleotide match to both a V gene segment and a J gene segment was required. Rearrangements were classified as productive when the CDR3 lacked stop codons and remained in frame with V and J, and all other rearrangements were classified as non-productive. Following IMGT convention, CDR3 was defined as the stretch from the second conserved V-encoded cysteine to the conserved J-encoded phenylalanine. Sequences without an unambiguous match to a single V gene segment were excluded from the earlier analysis of 500 to 700 of the donors. An earlier analysis of just under 600 of the donors called V segments functional above 56.7% productive rearrangements and segregating when the between-donor standard deviation exceeded 5%. A statistical classification framework was developed to diagnose cytomegalovirus status using the catalog of TCR beta chain sequences. In a later analysis, V and J genes were assigned by comparing TCR nucleotide sequences against IMGT/GENE-DB human TR gene sequences. A later analysis assigned CDR3 sequences and most-parsimonious VDJ recombination scenarios with the TCRdist pipeline. In a later analysis, each TCR beta chain was defined by its CDR3 amino acid sequence together with its V-gene family, and reads without a unique V-gene family were excluded. In a later analysis, several hundred highly shared, low-generation-probability nucleotide sequences were removed to address suspected cross-contamination and a sequencing artifact. A later analysis calculated a clonal expansion index for each public chain from normalized within-repertoire ranks of inferred template counts. In a later analysis, generation probabilities were computed with a VDJ recombination model fitted to out-of-frame rearrangements, and the resulting probabilities were checked against IGoR. Hypergeometric tests were used in a later analysis to score TCR-TCR, TCR-HLA and TCR-CMV co-occurrence, with a repertoire-size bias correction applied to the TCR pairs. False discovery rates were estimated in a later analysis by permuting HLA or CMV assignments 20 times. In a later analysis, co-occurring TCRs were grouped with DBSCAN, and TCRdist sequence similarity was added when clustering was performed within HLA-allele-positive subsets. Co-occurrence clustering excluded repertoires with fewer than 30,000 or more than 120,000 public chains, plus five with anomalous nucleotide sharing. TCRdb holds this immuneACCESS table with in-frame rearrangements only. Some clones are missing; in checked studies, unresolved V genes explain under half, and the rest has no known cause. V and J calls and clone size follow that table, whereas D and trimming were derived from the DNA. This sample is represented by around 140,000 clones; 70% to 80% of them were singletons. The leading ten clones occupy roughly 1.8% of the sample.

The clonotype comes from a female donor in good health and CMV-seropositive. The sequencing sample was made of PBMCs.

The CDR3 protein sequence reads: CASSLLITDTQYF. The nucleotide sequence reads as follows: TGTGCCAGCAGCTTATTAATTACAGATACGCAGTATTTT. Rearrangement joined TRBV7-9 to TRBJ2-3, with the D segment identity uncertain. Cut back by 2 bases and 3 bases, the V and J ends lie 6 bases apart. Via the germline V gene (reference sequence), CDR1 is SEHNR and CDR2 FQNEAQ. The CDR3 numbers 13 residues from cysteine through phenylalanine. The only DNA kept is the CDR3, 39 bases in frame from the first base.